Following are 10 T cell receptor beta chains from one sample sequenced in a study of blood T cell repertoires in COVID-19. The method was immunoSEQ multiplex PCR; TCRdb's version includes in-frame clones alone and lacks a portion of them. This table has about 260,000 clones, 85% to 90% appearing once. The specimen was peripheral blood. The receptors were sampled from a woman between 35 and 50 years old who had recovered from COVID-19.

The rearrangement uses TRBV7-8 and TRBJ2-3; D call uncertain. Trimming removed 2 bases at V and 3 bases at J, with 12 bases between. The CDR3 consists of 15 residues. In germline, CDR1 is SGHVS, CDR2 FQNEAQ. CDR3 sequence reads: CASSLFQVHTDTQYF. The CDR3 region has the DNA TGTGCCAGCAGCTTATTTCAGGTGCATACAGATACGCAGTATTTT.

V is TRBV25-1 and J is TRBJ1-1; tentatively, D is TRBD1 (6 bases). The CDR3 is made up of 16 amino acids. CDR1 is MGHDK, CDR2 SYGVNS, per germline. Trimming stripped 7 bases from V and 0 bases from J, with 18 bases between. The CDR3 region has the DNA TGTGCCAGCATCGGAGGGGGGGGGTACATGAACACTGAAGCTTTCTTT. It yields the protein CASIGGGGYMNTEAFF.

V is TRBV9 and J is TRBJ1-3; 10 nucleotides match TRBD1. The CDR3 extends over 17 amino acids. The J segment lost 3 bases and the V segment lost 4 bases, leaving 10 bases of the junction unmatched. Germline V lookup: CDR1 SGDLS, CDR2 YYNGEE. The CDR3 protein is CASSRDPTGGDGNTIYF. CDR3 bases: TGTGCCAGCAGCCGGGATCCGACAGGGGGCGATGGAAACACCATATATTTT. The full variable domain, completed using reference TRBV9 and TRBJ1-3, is DSGVTQTPKHLITATGQRVTLRCSPRSGDLSVYWYQQSLDQGLQFLIQYYNGEERAKGNILERFSAQQFPDLHSELNLSSLELGDSALYFCASSRDPTGGDGNTIYFGEGSWLTVV.

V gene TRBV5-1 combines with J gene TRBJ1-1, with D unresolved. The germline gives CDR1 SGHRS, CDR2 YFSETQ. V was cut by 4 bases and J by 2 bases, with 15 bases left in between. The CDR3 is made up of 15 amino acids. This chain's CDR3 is CASSHMVQSNTEAFF. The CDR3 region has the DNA TGCGCCAGCAGCCATATGGTACAGAGTAACACTGAAGCTTTCTTT.

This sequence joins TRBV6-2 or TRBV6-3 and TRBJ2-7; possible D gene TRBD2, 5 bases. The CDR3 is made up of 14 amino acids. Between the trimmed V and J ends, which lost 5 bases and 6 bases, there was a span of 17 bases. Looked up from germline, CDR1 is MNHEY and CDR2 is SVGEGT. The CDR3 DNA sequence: TGTGCCAGCAGTGACGACGCTCGGGCGGGCGAGCAGTACTTC. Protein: CASSDDARAGEQYF.

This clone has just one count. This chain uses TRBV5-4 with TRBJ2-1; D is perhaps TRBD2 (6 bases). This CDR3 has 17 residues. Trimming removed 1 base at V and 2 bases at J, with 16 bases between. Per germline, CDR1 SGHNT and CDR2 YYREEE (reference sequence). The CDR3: CASSLPPGRGTYNEQFF. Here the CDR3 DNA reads TGTGCCAGCAGCTTGCCGCCCGGGAGAGGGACCTACAATGAGCAGTTCTTC.

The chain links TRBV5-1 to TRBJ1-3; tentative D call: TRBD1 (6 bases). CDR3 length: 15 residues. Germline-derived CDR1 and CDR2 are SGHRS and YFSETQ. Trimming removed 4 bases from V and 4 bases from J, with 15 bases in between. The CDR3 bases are TGCGCCAGCAGCCCTCGGGGGGCAACAGGAAACACCATATATTTT. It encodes CASSPRGATGNTIYF.

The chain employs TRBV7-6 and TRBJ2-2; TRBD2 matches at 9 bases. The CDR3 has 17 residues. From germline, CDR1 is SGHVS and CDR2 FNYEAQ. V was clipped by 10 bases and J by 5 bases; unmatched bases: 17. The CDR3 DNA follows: TGTGCCATAAGGGACTTGCGGCTAGCGGGGTTAACCGGGGAGCTGTTTTTT. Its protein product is CAIRDLRLAGLTGELFF.

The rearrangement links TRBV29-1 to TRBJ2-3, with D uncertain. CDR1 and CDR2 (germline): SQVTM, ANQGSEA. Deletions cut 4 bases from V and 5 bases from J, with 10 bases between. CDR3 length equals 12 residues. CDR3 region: CSVGAPRDTQYF. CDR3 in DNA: TGCAGCGTTGGGGCCCCGCGAGATACGCAGTATTTT.

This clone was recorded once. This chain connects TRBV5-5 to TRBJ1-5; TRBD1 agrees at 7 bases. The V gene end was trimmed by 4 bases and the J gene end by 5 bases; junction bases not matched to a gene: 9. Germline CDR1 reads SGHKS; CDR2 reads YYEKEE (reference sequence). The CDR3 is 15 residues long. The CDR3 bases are TGTGCCAGCAGCACAGGGACAGTGGTCGATCAGCCCCAGCATTTT. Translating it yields CASSTGTVVDQPQHF.